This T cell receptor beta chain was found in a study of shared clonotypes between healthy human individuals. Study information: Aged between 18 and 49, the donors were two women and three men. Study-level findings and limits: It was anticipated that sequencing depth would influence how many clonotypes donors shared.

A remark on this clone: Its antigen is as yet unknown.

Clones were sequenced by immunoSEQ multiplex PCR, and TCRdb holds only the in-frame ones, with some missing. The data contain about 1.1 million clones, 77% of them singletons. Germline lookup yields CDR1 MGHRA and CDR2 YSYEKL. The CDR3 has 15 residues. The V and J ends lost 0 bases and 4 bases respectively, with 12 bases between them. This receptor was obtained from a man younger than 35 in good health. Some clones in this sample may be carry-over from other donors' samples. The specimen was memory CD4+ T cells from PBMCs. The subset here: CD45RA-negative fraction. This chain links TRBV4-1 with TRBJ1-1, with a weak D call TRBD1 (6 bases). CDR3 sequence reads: CASSQDVGGRTEAFF. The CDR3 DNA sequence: TGCGCCAGCAGCCAAGATGTGGGGGGCCGCACTGAAGCTTTCTTT.